This passage covers 24 T cell receptor beta chains from one sample sequenced in a study of cytomegalovirus exposure and HLA in healthy donors. In the PCR, 60 Vbeta and 13 Jbeta primers were used. Sequenced by immunoSEQ multiplex PCR; TCRdb stores in-frame clones only, minus some. Of 120,000 to 150,000 clones in the sample, approximately 78% are singletons; the top ten hold around 2.9%. Sequences were obtained from PBMCs. These receptors were taken from a man aged 35 to 55 in good health and CMV-seropositive.

This clone has more than one count but fewer than ten. This rearrangement joins TRBV28 to TRBJ1-2, with D hard to call. Germline V gene data show CDR1 as MDHEN and CDR2 as SYDVKM. The CDR3 totals 13 residues. Trimming cost V 5 bases and J 3 bases, with 10 bases left between them. CDR3 nucleotides: TGTGCCAGCAGTAGGAGAACGGACTATGGCTACACCTTC. It yields the protein CASSRRTDYGYTF.

The genes are TRBV30 and TRBJ1-2, with a tentative D call TRBD1 (6 bases). The CDR3 length is 15 residues. CDR1 GTSNPN and CDR2 SVGIG come from the germline V gene (reference sequence). Trimming cost V 1 base and J 2 bases, with 14 bases left between them. The CDR3 loop is CAWSGRPRGNYGYTF. The CDR3, as DNA: TGTGCCTGGAGTGGCCGGCCAAGGGGGAACTATGGCTACACCTTC.

The chain has TRBV15 and TRBJ1-1; no clear D gene. The ends were cut back, 4 bases at V and 8 bases at J, with 14 bases in the middle. There are 13 residues in the CDR3. The germline CDR1 and CDR2 sequences are LNHNV and YYDKDF (reference sequence). The CDR3 loop reads CATSTPSGREAFF. DNA for the CDR3: TGTGCCACCAGCACCCCTTCAGGCCGCGAAGCTTTCTTT. Drawing the rest from reference TRBV15 and TRBJ1-1, the complete variable domain is DAMVIQNPRYQVTQFGKPVTLSCSQTLNHNVMYWYQQKSSQAPKLLFHYYDKDFNNEADTPDNFQSRRPNTSFCFLDIRSPGLGDTAMYLCATSTPSGREAFFGQGTRLTVV.

This sequence joins TRBV9 and TRBJ2-7; maybe TRBD1 (6 bases). Per germline, CDR1 SGDLS and CDR2 YYNGEE. This CDR3 has 16 residues. Trimming shortened V by 2 bases and J by 0 bases, and 15 bases separated the two germline ends. The CDR3, as DNA: TGTGCCAGCAGCGTTTTACCGGGACATAGCTCCTACGAGCAGTACTTC. It specifies CASSVLPGHSSYEQYF.

This clone was found a few times. The chain is built from TRBV9 and TRBJ2-7, with D possibly matching TRBD2 (5 bases). The CDR3 is made up of 14 amino acids. CDR1 is SGDLS, CDR2 YYNGEE, per germline. The V and J ends lost 3 bases and 5 bases respectively, with 15 bases between them. This chain's CDR3 is CASSADGEPDEQYF. CDR3 bases: TGTGCCAGCAGCGCAGACGGGGAGCCTGACGAGCAGTACTTC.

The chain has TRBV14 and TRBJ2-5; D perhaps matches TRBD1 (5 bases). The V gene's germline CDR1 is SGHDN and CDR2 FVKESK. The CDR3 is 15 amino acids. Between the trimmed V and J ends, which lost 4 bases and 4 bases, there was a span of 16 bases. This chain's CDR3 is CASSPTLGRRETQYF. As DNA, the CDR3 is TGTGCCAGCAGCCCCACCCTGGGGCGTCGAGAGACCCAGTACTTC.

This clone was counted a few times. The chain joins TRBV27 to TRBJ2-3; TRBD2 matches 12 bases. Germline V gives CDR1 MNHEY, CDR2 SMNVEV (reference sequence). V was clipped by 2 bases and J by 4 bases; unmatched bases: 10. This CDR3 is built from 18 residues. The CDR3 bases are TGTGCCAGCAGTTTACGGCCTAGCGGGAGGGCCTTTGCAGATACGCAGTATTTT. Translation: CASSLRPSGRAFADTQYF.

CDR3 amino acids: CASSVGTDYGYTF. In nucleotides, the CDR3 is TGTGCCAGCAGCGTCGGGACAGACTATGGCTACACCTTC. The chain has TRBV9 and TRBJ1-2; 7 positions match TRBD1. CDR3 length: 13 amino acids. Per germline, CDR1 SGDLS and CDR2 YYNGEE. V lost 2 bases, J lost 3 bases, and 1 base stayed unmatched. Looking up the rest from reference TRBV9 and TRBJ1-2 gives the full variable domain: DSGVTQTPKHLITATGQRVTLRCSPRSGDLSVYWYQQSLDQGLQFLIQYYNGEERAKGNILERFSAQQFPDLHSELNLSSLELGDSALYFCASSVGTDYGYTFGSGTRLTVV.

The V call is TRBV5-1, the J call TRBJ1-2, with no clear D. The germline V and J ends were trimmed by 2 bases and 2 bases, with 7 bases remaining between them. The length of the CDR3 is 13 residues. Germline lookup yields CDR1 SGHRS and CDR2 YFSETQ. Here the CDR3 DNA reads TGCGCCAGCAGCTTATCACAGAACTATGGCTACACCTTC. This translates into CASSLSQNYGYTF.

The V and J genes are TRBV27 and TRBJ1-6; D gene ambiguous. V shed 2 bases and J shed 8 bases, with 10 bases lying between them. This CDR3 is 14 amino acids long. Germline lookup yields CDR1 MNHEY and CDR2 SMNVEV (reference sequence). As DNA, the CDR3 is TGTGCCAGCAGTTTAGAAAGCGTATATTCACCCCTCCACTTT. This sequence encodes CASSLESVYSPLHF.

V usage is TRBV2 and J usage is TRBJ2-5; 9 bases align to TRBD2. The CDR3 is 15 residues long. Germline CDR1 reads SNHLY; CDR2 reads FYNNEI. The trim removed 6 bases at V and 4 bases at J, leaving 9 bases unmatched. The CDR3 sequence: CASRLAGIGVETQYF. DNA of the CDR3: TGTGCCAGCAGGCTAGCGGGAATTGGCGTAGAGACCCAGTACTTC.

As regards this clone: A junction end diverges from the germline sequence, so it may reflect a read error. The chain links TRBV7-9 to TRBJ1-2, with 8 bases identical to TRBD1. Germline loops: CDR1 SEHNR, CDR2 FQNEAQ (reference sequence). The CDR3 loop spans 14 amino acids. The CDR3 loop is CSSSLDRTGYGYTF. CDR3 nucleotides: TGTTCCAGCAGCTTAGATCGGACAGGGTATGGCTACACCTTC.

The chain uses TRBV10-3 and TRBJ2-3, with 12 bases identical to TRBD2. Germline assignment: CDR1 ENHRY and CDR2 SYGVKD. The CDR3 spans 15 residues. Germline trimming cut 5 bases from V and 5 bases from J; bases unmatched to any gene: 5. CDR3 residues: CAISRLAGVVDTQYF. The DNA of the CDR3 is TGTGCCATCAGTAGACTAGCGGGAGTTGTAGATACGCAGTATTTT.

The V call is TRBV2, the J call TRBJ2-3, with D possibly matching TRBD2 (6 bases). CDR1 SNHLY and CDR2 FYNNEI come from the germline V gene. Between the trimmed V and J ends, which lost 2 bases and 3 bases, there was a span of 9 bases. The CDR3 consists of 14 residues. The CDR3 DNA reads as TGTGCCAGCAGTGAACGGAGGGGAACAGATACGCAGTATTTT. Protein product: CASSERRGTDTQYF.

The rearrangement joins TRBV25-1 to TRBJ2-1; 10 bases are a match to TRBD1. The CDR3 extends over 17 amino acids. V gave up 6 bases and J gave up 6 bases; unmatched junction bases: 14. The germline gives CDR1 MGHDK, CDR2 SYGVNS. The CDR3 DNA follows: TGTGCCAGCAGCGTAAGACCCGGGACAGGGGAGAGCAATGAGCAGTTCTTC. The encoded protein is CASSVRPGTGESNEQFF.

This rearrangement joins TRBV7-9 to TRBJ2-3; TRBD2 matches 7 bases. This CDR3 is built from 17 residues. The V gene end was trimmed by 8 bases and the J gene end by 2 bases; junction bases not matched to a gene: 16. CDR1 and CDR2 (germline): SEHNR, FQNEAQ (reference sequence). CDR3 residues: CASANWGGREITDTQYF. In DNA, the CDR3 is TGTGCCAGCGCCAATTGGGGGGGTAGGGAAATCACAGATACGCAGTATTTT.

V is TRBV4-2 and J is TRBJ2-5, with unresolved D. CDR3 length: 15 residues. Per germline, CDR1 LGHNA and CDR2 YNFKEQ. V was clipped by 0 bases and J by 1 base, with 9 bases between them. This chain's CDR3 is CASSQDGQPQETQYF. For the CDR3, the DNA is TGTGCCAGCAGCCAAGATGGGCAGCCCCAAGAGACCCAGTACTTC.

This chain links TRBV28 with TRBJ1-4; TRBD1 might be the D (5 bases). The CDR3 consists of 15 residues. Germline V gene lookup returns CDR1 MDHEN and CDR2 SYDVKM. Trimming removed 4 bases at V and 15 bases at J, with 24 bases between. CDR3 in DNA: TGTGCCAGCAGTTCCCACAGGCGTGGGCAGGGCGGGGTGTTTTTT. It codes for CASSSHRRGQGGVFF.

This clone has more than one count but fewer than ten. This chain connects TRBV5-1 to TRBJ2-1; 15 nucleotides match TRBD2. The V segment lost 0 bases and the J segment 4 bases; nucleotides outside the gene matches: 2. CDR3 size: 17 residues. The V gene's germline CDR1 is SGHRS and CDR2 YFSETQ. The CDR3 coding sequence is TGCGCCAGCAGCTTGGGAGGACTAGCGGGAGGGTACAATGAGCAGTTCTTC. It yields the protein CASSLGGLAGGYNEQFF. The full variable domain, with the rest looked up from reference TRBV5-1 and TRBJ2-1, is KAGVTQTPRYLIKTRGQQVTLSCSPISGHRSVSWYQQTPGQGLQFLFEYFSETQRNKGNFPGRFSGRQFSNSRSEMNVSTLELGDSALYLCASSLGGLAGGYNEQFFGPGTRLTVL.

The CDR3 nucleotides read TGTGCCAGCAGCTTAACACTGAACACCGGGGAGCTGTTTTTT. This codes for CASSLTLNTGELFF. The chain carries TRBV7-3 and TRBJ2-2; no definite D call. CDR1 and CDR2 (germline): SGHTA, FQGTGA. This CDR3 has 14 residues. V lost 0 bases and J 1 base, leaving 3 bases between the germline ends.

The chain combines TRBV2 with TRBJ2-7; possibly TRBD2 for D (5 bases). The CDR3 has 15 residues. CDR1 SNHLY and CDR2 FYNNEI come from the germline V gene. Between the trimmed V and J ends, which lost 6 bases and 9 bases, there was a span of 24 bases. The CDR3 bases are TGTGCCAGCAGCTACCACCCGGATTCCGACCGGGGGCAGTACTTC. This gives the protein CASSYHPDSDRGQYF.

V usage is TRBV6-5 and J usage is TRBJ1-2; D is possibly TRBD1 (6 bases). The CDR3 is 14 residues long. Germline CDR1 is MNHEY and CDR2 is SVGAGI. The ends were cut back, 6 bases at V and 5 bases at J, with 16 bases in the middle. CDR3 coding DNA: TGTGCCAGCAGGAATGCCAGGGGTCGATATGGCTACACCTTC. Its translation is CASRNARGRYGYTF.

J is TRBJ2-2 and V is TRBV5-1; D gene unclear. Trimming stripped 4 bases from V and 5 bases from J, with 12 bases between. The CDR3 sequence is 14 residues long. Germline CDR1 SGHRS, CDR2 YFSETQ. DNA for the CDR3: TGCGCCAGCAGCCCACCTATCGGGACCGGGGAGCTGTTTTTT. It yields the protein CASSPPIGTGELFF. The variable domain in full, completed from reference TRBV5-1 and TRBJ2-2, reads KAGVTQTPRYLIKTRGQQVTLSCSPISGHRSVSWYQQTPGQGLQFLFEYFSETQRNKGNFPGRFSGRQFSNSRSEMNVSTLELGDSALYLCASSPPIGTGELFFGEGSRLTVL.

The chain joins TRBV9 to TRBJ1-5; 7 nucleotides match TRBD1. The CDR3 covers 13 residues. The junction had 4 bases not matched to a gene; V was cut back by 4 bases and J by 6 bases. The V gene's germline CDR1 is SGDLS and CDR2 YYNGEE. CDR3 sequence (DNA): TGTGCCAGCAGCCCTGAGGGGGCTCAGCCCCAGCATTTT. Protein: CASSPEGAQPQHF.